The 3 T cell receptor beta chains listed next were all sequenced from one sample in a study of blood T cell repertoires in COVID-19. Sequencing used immunoSEQ multiplex PCR; TCRdb keeps in-frame clones, though not all of them. The table records about 670,000 clones, approximately 90% of them present only once. Sequencing was carried out using peripheral blood. The receptors come from a woman younger than 35 with acute or convalescent COVID-19.

This clone appeared a single time. V and J are TRBV30 and TRBJ1-5; TRBD1 matches 9 bases. V lost 4 bases, J lost 4 bases, and 14 bases stayed unmatched. This CDR3 region has 17 residues. Germline V gene data show CDR1 as GTSNPN and CDR2 as SVGIG (reference sequence). The CDR3 DNA sequence: TGTGCCTGGACCAACCCCAGGATGGGACAGGGTAATCAGCCCCAGCATTTT. Translated: CAWTNPRMGQGNQPQHF.

The V and J genes are TRBV5-1 and TRBJ1-2, with 8 nucleotides matching TRBD1. From germline, CDR1 is SGHRS and CDR2 YFSETQ. J gave up 0 bases and V 4 bases, and 17 bases lay outside the gene matches. The CDR3 runs to 19 residues. The CDR3 spells CASSALHRGVYEPNYGYTF. The CDR3 DNA reads as TGCGCCAGCAGCGCGCTACACAGGGGGGTATATGAGCCTAACTATGGCTACACCTTC.

V gene TRBV12-3 or TRBV12-4 combines with J gene TRBJ1-1, with D possibly matching TRBD1 (6 bases). V dropped 6 bases and J dropped 1 base, with 6 bases sitting between them. This CDR3 has 12 residues. The CDR3 DNA reads TGTGCCAGCAGGGACAGGAACACTGAAGCTTTCTTT. Protein sequence: CASRDRNTEAFF.